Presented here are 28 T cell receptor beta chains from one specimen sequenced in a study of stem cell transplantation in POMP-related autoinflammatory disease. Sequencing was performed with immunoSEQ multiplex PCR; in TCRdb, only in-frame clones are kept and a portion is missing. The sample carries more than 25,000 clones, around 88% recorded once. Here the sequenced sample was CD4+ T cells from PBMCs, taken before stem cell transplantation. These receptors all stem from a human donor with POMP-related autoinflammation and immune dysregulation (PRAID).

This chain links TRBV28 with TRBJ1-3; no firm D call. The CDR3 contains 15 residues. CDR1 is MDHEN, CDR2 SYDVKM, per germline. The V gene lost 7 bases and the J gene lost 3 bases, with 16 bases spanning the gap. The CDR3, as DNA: TGTGCCAGCATCGATAGTTCGGAGTTTGGAAACACCATATATTTT. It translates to CASIDSSEFGNTIYF.

The CDR3 DNA sequence: TGTGCCAGCAGCGTAGGAGTGGGCACTGAAGCTTTCTTT. This sequence encodes CASSVGVGTEAFF. The chain is built from TRBV9 and TRBJ1-1; D gene ambiguous. From germline, CDR1 is SGDLS and CDR2 YYNGEE. CDR3 length equals 13 residues. Trimming removed 0 bases from V and 4 bases from J, with 7 bases in between. Supplemented by reference TRBV9 and TRBJ1-1, the full variable domain reads DSGVTQTPKHLITATGQRVTLRCSPRSGDLSVYWYQQSLDQGLQFLIQYYNGEERAKGNILERFSAQQFPDLHSELNLSSLELGDSALYFCASSVGVGTEAFFGQGTRLTVV.

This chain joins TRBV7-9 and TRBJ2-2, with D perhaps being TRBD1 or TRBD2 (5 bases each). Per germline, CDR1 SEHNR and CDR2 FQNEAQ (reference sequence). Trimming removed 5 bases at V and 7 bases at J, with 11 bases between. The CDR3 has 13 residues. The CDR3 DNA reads TGTGCCAGCAGCAGGGGACCCGTCGGGGAGCTGTTTTTT. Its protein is CASSRGPVGELFF. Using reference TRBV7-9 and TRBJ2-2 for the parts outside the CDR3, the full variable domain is DTGVSQNPRHKITKRGQNVTFRCDPISEHNRLYWYRQTLGQGPEFLTYFQNEAQLEKSRLLSDRFSAERPKGSFSTLEIQRTEQGDSAMYLCASSRGPVGELFFGEGSRLTVL.

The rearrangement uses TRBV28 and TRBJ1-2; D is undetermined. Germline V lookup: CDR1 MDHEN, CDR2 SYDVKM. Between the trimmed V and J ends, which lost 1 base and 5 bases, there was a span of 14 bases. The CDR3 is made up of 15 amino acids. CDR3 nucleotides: TGTGCCAGCAGTTTATCCACCCACGACCGGTATGGCTACACCTTC. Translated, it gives CASSLSTHDRYGYTF.

This chain's CDR3 is CASNLDRVLHGPLHF. The CDR3 DNA reads TGTGCCAGCAACCTGGACAGGGTTCTTCATGGGCCCCTCCACTTT. The chain joins TRBV2 to TRBJ1-6; 8 bases fit TRBD1. The germline CDR1 and CDR2 sequences are SNHLY and FYNNEI. After removal of 7 bases from V and 13 bases from J, the junction contained 15 bases not matched to a gene. CDR3 length equals 15 residues.

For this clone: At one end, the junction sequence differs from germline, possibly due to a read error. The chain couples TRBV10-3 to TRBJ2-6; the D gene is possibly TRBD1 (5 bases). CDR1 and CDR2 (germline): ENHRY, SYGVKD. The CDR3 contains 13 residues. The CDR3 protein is CAVRDTGANVLTF. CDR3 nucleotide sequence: TGTGCCGTCAGGGATACCGGGGCCAACGTCCTGACTTTC.

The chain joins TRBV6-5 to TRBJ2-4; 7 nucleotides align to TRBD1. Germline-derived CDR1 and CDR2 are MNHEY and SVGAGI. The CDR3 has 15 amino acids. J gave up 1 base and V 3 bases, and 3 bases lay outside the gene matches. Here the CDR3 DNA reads TGTGCCAGCAGTTATGCACAGGGGGCCAAAAACATTCAGTACTTC. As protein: CASSYAQGAKNIQYF.

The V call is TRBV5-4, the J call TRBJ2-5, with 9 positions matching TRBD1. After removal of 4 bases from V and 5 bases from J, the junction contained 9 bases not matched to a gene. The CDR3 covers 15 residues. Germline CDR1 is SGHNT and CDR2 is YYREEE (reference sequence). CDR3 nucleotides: TGTGCCAGCAGCCTAACAGGGGGCCGGGAGGAGACCCAGTACTTC. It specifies CASSLTGGREETQYF.

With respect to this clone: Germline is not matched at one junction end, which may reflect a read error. In DNA, the CDR3 is TGTGCCAGTACCCGGGACCGACTTAGCTATCAGCCCCAGCATTTT. This gives the protein CASTRDRLSYQPQHF. This chain uses TRBV19 with TRBJ1-5; D possibly corresponds to TRBD1 (5 bases). The CDR3 totals 15 residues. Germline V gene data show CDR1 as LNHDA and CDR2 as SQIVND (reference sequence).

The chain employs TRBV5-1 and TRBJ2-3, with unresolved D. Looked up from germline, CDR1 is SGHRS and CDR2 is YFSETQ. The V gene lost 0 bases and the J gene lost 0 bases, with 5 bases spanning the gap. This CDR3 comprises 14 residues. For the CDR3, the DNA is TGCGCCAGCAGCTTGGGCCGTAGCACAGATACGCAGTATTTT. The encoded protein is CASSLGRSTDTQYF.

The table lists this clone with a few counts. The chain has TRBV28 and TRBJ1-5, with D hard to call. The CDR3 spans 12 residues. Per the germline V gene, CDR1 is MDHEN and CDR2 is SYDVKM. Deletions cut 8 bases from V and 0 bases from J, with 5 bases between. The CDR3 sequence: CASHYSNQPQHF. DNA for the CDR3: TGTGCCAGCCATTATAGCAATCAGCCCCAGCATTTT.

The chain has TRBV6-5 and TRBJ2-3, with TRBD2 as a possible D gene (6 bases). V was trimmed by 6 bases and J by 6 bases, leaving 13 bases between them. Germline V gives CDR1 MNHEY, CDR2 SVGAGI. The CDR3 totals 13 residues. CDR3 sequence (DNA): TGTGCCAGCAGGGATTTAGCGGAGGATACGCAGTATTTT. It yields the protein CASRDLAEDTQYF.

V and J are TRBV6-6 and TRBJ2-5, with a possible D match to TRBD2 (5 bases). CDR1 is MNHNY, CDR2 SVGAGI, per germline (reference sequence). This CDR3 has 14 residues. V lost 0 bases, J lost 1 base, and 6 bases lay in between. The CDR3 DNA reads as TGTGCCAGCAGTTACTCCCGGGGCCAAGAGACCCAGTACTTC. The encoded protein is CASSYSRGQETQYF.

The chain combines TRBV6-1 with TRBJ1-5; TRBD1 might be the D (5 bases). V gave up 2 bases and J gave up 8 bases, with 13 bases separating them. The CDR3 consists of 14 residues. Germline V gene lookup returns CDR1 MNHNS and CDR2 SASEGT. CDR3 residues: CASSEPGRTEPQHF. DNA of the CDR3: TGTGCCAGCAGTGAACCGGGGCGGACGGAGCCCCAGCATTTT.

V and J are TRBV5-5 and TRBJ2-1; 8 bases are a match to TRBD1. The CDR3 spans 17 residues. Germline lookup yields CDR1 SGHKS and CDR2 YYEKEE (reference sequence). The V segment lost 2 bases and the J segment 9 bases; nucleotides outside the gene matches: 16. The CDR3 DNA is TGTGCCAGCAGCTTTCGGACAGGGTCGAGGGTTGGCAGTGAGCAGTTCTTC. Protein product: CASSFRTGSRVGSEQFF.

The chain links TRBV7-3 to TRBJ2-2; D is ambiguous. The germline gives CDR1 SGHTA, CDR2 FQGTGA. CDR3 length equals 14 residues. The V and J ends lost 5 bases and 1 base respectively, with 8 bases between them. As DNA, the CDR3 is TGTGCCAGCAGCCGCGACTTGAACACCGGGGAGCTGTTTTTT. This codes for CASSRDLNTGELFF.

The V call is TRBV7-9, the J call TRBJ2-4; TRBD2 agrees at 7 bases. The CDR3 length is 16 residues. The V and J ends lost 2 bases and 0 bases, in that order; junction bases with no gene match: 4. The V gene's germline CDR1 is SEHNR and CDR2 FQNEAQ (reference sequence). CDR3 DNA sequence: TGTGCCAGCAGCTTAAAAAGCGGGGAAGCCAAAAACATTCAGTACTTC. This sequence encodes CASSLKSGEAKNIQYF.

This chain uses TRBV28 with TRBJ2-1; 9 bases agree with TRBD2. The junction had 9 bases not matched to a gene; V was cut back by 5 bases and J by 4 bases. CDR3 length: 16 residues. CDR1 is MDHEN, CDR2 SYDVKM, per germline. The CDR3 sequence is CASSPSGTSRYNEQFF. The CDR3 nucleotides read TGTGCCAGCAGTCCCTCTGGGACTAGCAGATACAATGAGCAGTTCTTC.

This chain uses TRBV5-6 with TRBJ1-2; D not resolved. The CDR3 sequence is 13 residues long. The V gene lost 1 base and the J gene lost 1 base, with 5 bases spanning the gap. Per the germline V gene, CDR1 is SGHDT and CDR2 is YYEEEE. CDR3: CASSLRLNYGYTF. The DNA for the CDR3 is TGTGCCAGCAGCTTGCGCCTTAACTATGGCTACACCTTC.

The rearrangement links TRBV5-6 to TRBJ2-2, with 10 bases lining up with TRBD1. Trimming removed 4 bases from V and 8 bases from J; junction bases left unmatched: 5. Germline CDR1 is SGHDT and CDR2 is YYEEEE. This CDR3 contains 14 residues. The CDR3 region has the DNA TGTGCCAGCAGCGTGACAGGGGGCAGAGGGGAGCTGTTTTTT. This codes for CASSVTGGRGELFF.

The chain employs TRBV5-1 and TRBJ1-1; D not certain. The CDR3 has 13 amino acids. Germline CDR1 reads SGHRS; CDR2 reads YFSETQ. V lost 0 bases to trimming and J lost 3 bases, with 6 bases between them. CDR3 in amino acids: CASSLGPDTEAFF. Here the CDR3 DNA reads TGCGCCAGCAGCTTGGGGCCCGACACTGAAGCTTTCTTT.

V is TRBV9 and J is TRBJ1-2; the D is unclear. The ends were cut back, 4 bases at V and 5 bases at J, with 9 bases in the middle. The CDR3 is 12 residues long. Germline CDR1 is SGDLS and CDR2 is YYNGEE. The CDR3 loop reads CASSPPGYGYTF. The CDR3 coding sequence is TGTGCCAGCAGCCCACCCGGGTATGGCTACACCTTC.

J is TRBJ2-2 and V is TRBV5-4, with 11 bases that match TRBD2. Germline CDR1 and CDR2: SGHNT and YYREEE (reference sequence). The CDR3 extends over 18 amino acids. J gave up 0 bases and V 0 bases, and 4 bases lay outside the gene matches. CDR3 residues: CASSLGLAGSTNTGELFF. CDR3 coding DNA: TGTGCCAGCAGCTTGGGACTAGCGGGGTCCACGAACACCGGGGAGCTGTTTTTT. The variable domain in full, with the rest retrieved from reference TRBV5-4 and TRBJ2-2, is ETGVTQSPTHLIKTRGQQVTLRCSSQSGHNTVSWYQQALGQGPQFIFQYYREEENGRGNFPPRFSGLQFPNYSSELNVNALELDDSALYLCASSLGLAGSTNTGELFFGEGSRLTVL.

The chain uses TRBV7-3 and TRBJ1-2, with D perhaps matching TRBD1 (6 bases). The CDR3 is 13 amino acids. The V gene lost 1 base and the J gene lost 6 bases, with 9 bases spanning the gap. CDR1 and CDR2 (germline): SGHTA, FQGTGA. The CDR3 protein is CASSLNREDGYTF. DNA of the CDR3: TGTGCCAGCAGCTTAAACAGGGAGGATGGCTACACCTTC.

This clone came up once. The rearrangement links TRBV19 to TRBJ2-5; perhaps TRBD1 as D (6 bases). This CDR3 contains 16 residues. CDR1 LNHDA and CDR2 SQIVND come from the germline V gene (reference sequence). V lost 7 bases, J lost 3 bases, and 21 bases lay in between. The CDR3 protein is CASILDRLKEEETQYF. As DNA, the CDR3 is TGTGCCAGTATTCTTGACAGGCTCAAAGAGGAAGAGACCCAGTACTTC. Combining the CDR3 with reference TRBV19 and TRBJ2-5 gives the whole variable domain DGGITQSPKYLFRKEGQNVTLSCEQNLNHDAMYWYRQDPGQGLRLIYYSQIVNDFQKGDIAEGYSVSREKKESFPLTVTSAQKNPTAFYLCASILDRLKEEETQYFGPGTRLLVL.

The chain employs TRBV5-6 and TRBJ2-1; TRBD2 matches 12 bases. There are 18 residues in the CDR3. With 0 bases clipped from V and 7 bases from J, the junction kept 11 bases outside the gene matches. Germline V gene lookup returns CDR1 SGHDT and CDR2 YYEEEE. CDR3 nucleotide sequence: TGTGCCAGCAGCTTGGCCGCTAGCGGGAGGGCCTCGACGAATGAGCAGTTCTTC. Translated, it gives CASSLAASGRASTNEQFF.

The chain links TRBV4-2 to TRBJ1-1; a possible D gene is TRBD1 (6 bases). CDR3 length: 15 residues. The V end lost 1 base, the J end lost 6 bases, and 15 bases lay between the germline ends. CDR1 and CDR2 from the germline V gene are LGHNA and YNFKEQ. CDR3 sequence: CASSQVLRGEPEAFF. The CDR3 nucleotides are TGTGCCAGCAGCCAAGTCCTCAGGGGAGAGCCTGAAGCTTTCTTT.

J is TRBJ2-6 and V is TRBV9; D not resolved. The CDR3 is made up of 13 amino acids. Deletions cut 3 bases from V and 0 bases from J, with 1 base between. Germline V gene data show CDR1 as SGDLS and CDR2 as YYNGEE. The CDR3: CASSASGANVLTF. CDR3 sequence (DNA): TGTGCCAGCAGCGCCTCTGGGGCCAACGTCCTGACTTTC.